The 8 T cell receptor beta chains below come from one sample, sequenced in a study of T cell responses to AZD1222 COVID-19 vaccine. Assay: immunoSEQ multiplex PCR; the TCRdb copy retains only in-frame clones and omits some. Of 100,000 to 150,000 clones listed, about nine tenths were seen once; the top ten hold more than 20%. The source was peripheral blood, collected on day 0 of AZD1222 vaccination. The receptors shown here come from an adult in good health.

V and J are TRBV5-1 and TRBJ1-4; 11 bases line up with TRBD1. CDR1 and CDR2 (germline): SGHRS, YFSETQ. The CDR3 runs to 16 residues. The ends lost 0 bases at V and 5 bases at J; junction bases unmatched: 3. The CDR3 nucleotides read TGCGCCAGCAGCTTGGGCGGGACAGGGGGAAATGAAAAACTGTTTTTT. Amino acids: CASSLGGTGGNEKLFF.

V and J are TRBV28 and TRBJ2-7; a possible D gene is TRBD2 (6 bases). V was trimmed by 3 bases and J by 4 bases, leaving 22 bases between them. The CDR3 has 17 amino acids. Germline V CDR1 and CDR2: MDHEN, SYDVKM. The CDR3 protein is CASSFESSGSQGYEQYF. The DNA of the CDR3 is TGTGCCAGCAGTTTTGAGAGTAGCGGCTCCCAAGGGTACGAGCAGTACTTC.

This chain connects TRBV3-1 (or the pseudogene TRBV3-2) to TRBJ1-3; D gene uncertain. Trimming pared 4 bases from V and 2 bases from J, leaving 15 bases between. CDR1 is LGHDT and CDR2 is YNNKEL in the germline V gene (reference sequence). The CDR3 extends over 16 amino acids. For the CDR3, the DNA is TGTGCCAGCAGCCCTCTGGGCAGGACCACTGGAAACACCATATATTTT. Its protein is CASSPLGRTTGNTIYF.

CDR3 nucleotide sequence: TGTGCCAGCAGCCTAGACCTGAGGCCCGAGACCCAGTACTTC. Its protein product is CASSLDLRPETQYF. V gene TRBV3-1 (or the pseudogene TRBV3-2) combines with J gene TRBJ2-5, with D unresolved. V lost 4 bases and J lost 5, with 14 bases in between. CDR1 and CDR2 (germline): LGHDT, YNNKEL (reference sequence). CDR3 size: 14 residues.

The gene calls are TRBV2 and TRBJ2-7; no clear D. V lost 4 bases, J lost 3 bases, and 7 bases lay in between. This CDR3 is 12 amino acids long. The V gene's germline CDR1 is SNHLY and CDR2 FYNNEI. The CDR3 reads CASSGNNYEQYF. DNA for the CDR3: TGTGCCAGCAGTGGAAACAACTACGAGCAGTACTTC.

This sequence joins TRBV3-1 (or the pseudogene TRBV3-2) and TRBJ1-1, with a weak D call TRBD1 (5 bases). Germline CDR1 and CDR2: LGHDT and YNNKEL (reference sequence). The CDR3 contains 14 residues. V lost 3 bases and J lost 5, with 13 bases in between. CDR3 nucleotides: TGTGCCAGCAGCCAGAGGGGAAGGAGGACTGAAGCTTTCTTT. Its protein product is CASSQRGRRTEAFF.

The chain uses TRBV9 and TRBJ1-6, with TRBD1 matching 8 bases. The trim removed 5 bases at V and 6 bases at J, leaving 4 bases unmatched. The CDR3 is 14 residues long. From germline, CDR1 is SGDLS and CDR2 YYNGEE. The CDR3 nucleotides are TGTGCCAGCAGTGGGACAGGCCTTAATTCACCCCTCCACTTT. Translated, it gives CASSGTGLNSPLHF. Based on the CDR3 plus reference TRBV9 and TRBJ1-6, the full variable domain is DSGVTQTPKHLITATGQRVTLRCSPRSGDLSVYWYQQSLDQGLQFLIQYYNGEERAKGNILERFSAQQFPDLHSELNLSSLELGDSALYFCASSGTGLNSPLHFGNGTRLTVT.

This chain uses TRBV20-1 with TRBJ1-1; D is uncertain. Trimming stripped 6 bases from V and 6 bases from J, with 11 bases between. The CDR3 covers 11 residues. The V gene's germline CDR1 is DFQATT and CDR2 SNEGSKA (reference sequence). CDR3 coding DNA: TGCAGTGCCGGGGTGGAAGCTGAAGCTTTCTTT. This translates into CSAGVEAEAFF.